This TCR beta chain was identified during a study of technical replicates of blood from a handful of donors. Sequencing was performed with immunoSEQ multiplex PCR; in TCRdb, only in-frame clones are kept and a portion is missing. The data show approximately 73,000 clones, 96% seen once. This CDR3 contains 15 residues. V gave up 1 base and J gave up 3 bases, with 12 bases separating them. Looked up from germline, CDR1 is SGHTA and CDR2 is FQGTGA. The rearrangement joins TRBV7-3 to TRBJ2-5, with D perhaps TRBD1 (6 bases). The specimen sequenced was T cells isolated from PBMCs. The clonotype originates from a human donor in good health. The DNA of the CDR3 is TGTGCCAGCAGCTTAAGTGGCAGGGGAGAAGAGACCCAGTACTTC. As protein: CASSLSGRGEETQYF.